This T cell receptor (beta chain) was obtained from a study of cytomegalovirus exposure and HLA in healthy donors (dated by TCRdb to 2016 to 2017). At the level of the whole study: According to a later analysis, the 120 or so validation repertoires were produced on the same platform as the roughly 600 repertoires of the first cohort. A separate validation cohort of roughly 130 different subjects was used in addition to the roughly 720-subject first cohort. The study aimed to test whether cataloging public T cell receptors could reveal signatures of past pathogen exposure. To predict cytomegalovirus infection status, the study brought together high-throughput TCR immunosequencing, statistical association of individual TCRs with disease status, and machine learning. On the study overall, not on this receptor specifically: The authors suggested that the approach could potentially be generalized to other disease states and immunological phenotypes. Most TCR sequences were seen in very few donors, while some public TCRs were found in many individuals. A later analysis had no HLA typing for the validation cohort, so co-occurrence there was scored across all 130 or so repertoires. In a later analysis, TCRs clustered in the first cohort were found to also tend to co-occur in the 120 or so validation repertoires, with approximately 94% of cluster scores above 0. A few of the identified cytomegalovirus-associated TCR beta chains were confirmed in vitro to be specific for cytomegalovirus antigens. The study gave a list of 150 to 200 TCR beta chains associated with cytomegalovirus. The classifier was reported to diagnose cytomegalovirus status with high specificity and sensitivity in both the original and validation cohorts.

Libraries came from the immunoSEQ multiplex PCR assay. Per the authors' processing: A statistical classification framework was built for diagnosing cytomegalovirus status from the catalog of TCR beta chain sequences. The table was pulled from immuneACCESS by TCRdb, which kept in-frame rearrangements only. Such tables lose some clones; where checked, under half of the loss comes from unresolved V genes, and the rest has no known cause. V, J and clone size reflect that table, while D and trimming were determined from the DNA. The sample contains about 220,000 clones, around 80% of them found a single time. The top ten constitute roughly 13% of the sample. The donors belonged to the validation cohort of over a hundred subjects, which was separate from the approximately 700-subject first cohort. A remark on this clone: Its antigen is currently not known. Per-nucleotide qualities are absent, and no much larger clonotype sits a single base away.

The sequenced sample was PBMCs. The receptor comes from a woman aged 30 to 39 in good health and CMV-seropositive.

The CDR3 reads CASQLAGGYNEQFF. The DNA reads TGTGCCAGCCAACTAGCGGGAGGCTACAATGAGCAGTTCTTC. The chain employs TRBV10-3 and TRBJ2-1; 12 central bases correspond to TRBD2. From the cysteine through the phenylalanine, the CDR3 covers 14 amino acids. The read is trimmed to its CDR3 DNA, 42 bases read in frame from base 1. For this chain, trimming is 10 bases at the V end and 3 bases at the J end, and the number of junction bases without a gene match is 4. CDR1 and CDR2 (ENHRY, SYGVKD) derive from the germline V gene.